Listed here is a single T cell receptor (beta chain). The antigen remains undetermined. 13 Jbeta primers and 60 Vbeta primers were used for the PCR. Sequenced by immunoSEQ multiplex PCR; TCRdb stores in-frame clones only, minus some. The table counts about 140,000 clones; 2% to 2.5% lies in the top ten. The data originate from a study of cytomegalovirus exposure and HLA in healthy donors. The CDR3 totals 15 residues. Germline assignment: CDR1 MRHNA and CDR2 SNTAGT. J lost 8 bases, V lost 5 bases, and 11 bases had no gene match. Study-wide points: Relative to equally common others, HLA-associated TCR beta chains showed greater clonal expansion in a later analysis. Several top significant clusters appeared, in a later analysis, to be linked to common viral pathogens. Rare sequences made up most TCRs, while some public TCRs were found in many donors.

The chain is built from TRBV6-4 and TRBJ2-1; 8 bases fit TRBD1. Sequenced sample: PBMCs. This clonotype was sampled from a woman aged 18-29 years in good health and CMV-seronegative. The CDR3 sequence: CASSPLEQGVDEQFF. The DNA of the CDR3 is TGTGCCAGCAGTCCCCTTGAACAGGGGGTTGATGAGCAGTTCTTC.